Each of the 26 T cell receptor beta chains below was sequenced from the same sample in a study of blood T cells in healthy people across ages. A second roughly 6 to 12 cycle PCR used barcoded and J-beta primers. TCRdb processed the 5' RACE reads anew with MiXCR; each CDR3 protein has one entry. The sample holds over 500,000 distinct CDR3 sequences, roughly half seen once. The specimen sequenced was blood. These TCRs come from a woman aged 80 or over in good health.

The CDR3 sequence is CSVESSGRGYEQYF. The CDR3 DNA is TGCAGCGTTGAGTCTAGCGGGAGAGGCTACGAGCAGTACTTC. V gene TRBV29-1 combines with J gene TRBJ2-5, with 10 bases matching TRBD2. Gene TRBJ2-7 matches the end of the DNA better, so the J call may be wrong. This CDR3 is built from 14 residues. The germline V gene encodes CDR1 SQVTM and CDR2 ANQGSEA.

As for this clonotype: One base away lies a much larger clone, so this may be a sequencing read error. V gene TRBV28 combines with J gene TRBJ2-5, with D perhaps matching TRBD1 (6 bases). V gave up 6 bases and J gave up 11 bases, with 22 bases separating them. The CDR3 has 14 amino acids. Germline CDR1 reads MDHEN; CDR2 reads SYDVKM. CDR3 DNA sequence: TGTGCCAGCAGAGGGGGAAGTGGTTCGCGTGAGCAGTACTTC. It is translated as CASRGGSGSREQYF.

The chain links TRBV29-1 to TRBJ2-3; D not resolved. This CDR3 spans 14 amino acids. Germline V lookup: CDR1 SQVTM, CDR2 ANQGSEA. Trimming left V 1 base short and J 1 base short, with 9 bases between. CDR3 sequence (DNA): TGCAGCGTTGAAGGCACTACTGGCACAGATACGCAGTATTTT. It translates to CSVEGTTGTDTQYF.

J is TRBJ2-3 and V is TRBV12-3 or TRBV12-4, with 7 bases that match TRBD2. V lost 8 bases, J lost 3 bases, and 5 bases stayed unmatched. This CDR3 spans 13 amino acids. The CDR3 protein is CASCGRYTDTQYF. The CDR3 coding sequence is TGTGCCAGCTGCGGGAGATATACAGATACGCAGTATTTT.

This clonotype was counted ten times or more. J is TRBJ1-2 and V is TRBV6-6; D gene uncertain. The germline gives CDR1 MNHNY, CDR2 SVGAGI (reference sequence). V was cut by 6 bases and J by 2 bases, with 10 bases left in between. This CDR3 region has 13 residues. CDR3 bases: TGTGCCAGCAGACCCTCAAAGAACTATGGCTACACCTTC. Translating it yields CASRPSKNYGYTF.

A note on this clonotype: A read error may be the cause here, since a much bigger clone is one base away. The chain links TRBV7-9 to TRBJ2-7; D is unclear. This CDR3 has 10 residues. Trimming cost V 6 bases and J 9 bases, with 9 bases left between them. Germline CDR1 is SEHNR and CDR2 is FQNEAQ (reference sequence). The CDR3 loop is CASRNDGQYF. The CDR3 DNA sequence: TGTGCCAGCAGGAACGACGGGCAGTACTTC.

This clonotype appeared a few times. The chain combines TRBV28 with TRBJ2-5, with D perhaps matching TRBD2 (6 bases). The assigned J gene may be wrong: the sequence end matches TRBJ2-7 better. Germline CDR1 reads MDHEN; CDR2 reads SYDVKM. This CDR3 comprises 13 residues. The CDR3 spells CASRDYGLYEQYF. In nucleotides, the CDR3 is TGTGCCAGCAGGGACTATGGCCTTTACGAGCAGTACTTC.

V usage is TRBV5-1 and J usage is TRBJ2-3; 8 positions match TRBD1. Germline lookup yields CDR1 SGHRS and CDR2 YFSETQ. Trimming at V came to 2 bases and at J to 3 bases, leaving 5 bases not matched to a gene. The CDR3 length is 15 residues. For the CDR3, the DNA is TGCGCCAGCAGCTTCGGACAGGGAATAACAGATACGCAGTATTTT. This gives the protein CASSFGQGITDTQYF. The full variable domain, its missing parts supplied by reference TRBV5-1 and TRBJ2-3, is KAGVTQTPRYLIKTRGQQVTLSCSPISGHRSVSWYQQTPGQGLQFLFEYFSETQRNKGNFPGRFSGRQFSNSRSEMNVSTLELGDSALYLCASSFGQGITDTQYFGPGTRLTVL.

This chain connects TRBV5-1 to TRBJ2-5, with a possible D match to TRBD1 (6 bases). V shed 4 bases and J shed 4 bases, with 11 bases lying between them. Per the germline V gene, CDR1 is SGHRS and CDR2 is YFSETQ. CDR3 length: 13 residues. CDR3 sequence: CASSQQGRETQYF. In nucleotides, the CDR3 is TGCGCCAGCAGCCAACAGGGTCGAGAGACCCAGTACTTC.

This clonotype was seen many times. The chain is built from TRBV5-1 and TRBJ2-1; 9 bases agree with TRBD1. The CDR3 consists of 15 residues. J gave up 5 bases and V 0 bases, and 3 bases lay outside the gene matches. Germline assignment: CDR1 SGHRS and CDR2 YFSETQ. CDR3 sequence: CASSLEGTGNNEQFF. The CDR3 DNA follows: TGCGCCAGCAGCTTGGAGGGGACAGGGAACAATGAGCAGTTCTTC.

The CDR3 bases are TGCGCCAGCAGCTTAAAGGGGGCGCAAAACATTCAGTACTTC. This gives the protein CASSLKGAQNIQYF. The chain recombines TRBV5-1 with TRBJ2-4; 7 nucleotides agree with TRBD1. Germline V gives CDR1 SGHRS, CDR2 YFSETQ. CDR3 length equals 14 residues. Germline trimming cut 2 bases from V and 5 bases from J; bases unmatched to any gene: 4.

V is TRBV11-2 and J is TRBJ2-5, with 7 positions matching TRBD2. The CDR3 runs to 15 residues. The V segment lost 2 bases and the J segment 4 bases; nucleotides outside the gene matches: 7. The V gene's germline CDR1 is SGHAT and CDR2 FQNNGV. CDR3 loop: CASSLFLAETETQYF. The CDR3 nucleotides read TGTGCCAGCAGCTTATTTCTAGCGGAGACAGAGACCCAGTACTTC.

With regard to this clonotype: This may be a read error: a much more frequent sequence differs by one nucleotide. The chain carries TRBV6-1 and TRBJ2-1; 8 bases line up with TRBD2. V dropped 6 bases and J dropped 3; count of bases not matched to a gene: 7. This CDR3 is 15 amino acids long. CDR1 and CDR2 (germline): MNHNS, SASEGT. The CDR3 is CASRIAGRGYNEQFF. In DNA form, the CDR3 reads TGTGCCAGCAGAATAGCGGGACGAGGCTACAATGAGCAGTTCTTC.

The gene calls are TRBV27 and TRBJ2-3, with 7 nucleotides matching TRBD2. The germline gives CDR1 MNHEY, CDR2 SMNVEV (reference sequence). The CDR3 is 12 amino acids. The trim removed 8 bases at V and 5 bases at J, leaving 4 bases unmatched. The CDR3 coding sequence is TGTGCCAGCGGGCGCGGGGGAGATACGCAGTATTTT. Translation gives CASGRGGDTQYF.

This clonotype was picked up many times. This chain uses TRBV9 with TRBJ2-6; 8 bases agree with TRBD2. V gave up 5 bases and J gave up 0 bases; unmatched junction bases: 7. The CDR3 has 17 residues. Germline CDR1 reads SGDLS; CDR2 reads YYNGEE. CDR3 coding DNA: TGTGCCAGCAGATCTAGCGGGCCTGACTCTGGGGCCAACGTCCTGACTTTC. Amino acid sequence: CASRSSGPDSGANVLTF.

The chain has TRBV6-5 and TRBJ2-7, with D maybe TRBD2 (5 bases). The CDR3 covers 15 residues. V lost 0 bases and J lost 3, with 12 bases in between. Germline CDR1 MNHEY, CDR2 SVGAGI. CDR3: CASSYSNAGLYEQYF. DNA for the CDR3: TGTGCCAGCAGTTACTCGAACGCAGGACTCTACGAGCAGTACTTC.

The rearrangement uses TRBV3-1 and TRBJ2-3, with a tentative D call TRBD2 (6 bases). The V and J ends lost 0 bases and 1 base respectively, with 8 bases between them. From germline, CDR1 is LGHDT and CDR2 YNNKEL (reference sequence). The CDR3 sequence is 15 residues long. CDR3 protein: CASSQELARTDTQYF. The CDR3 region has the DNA TGTGCCAGCAGCCAAGAACTAGCTCGCACAGATACGCAGTATTTT.

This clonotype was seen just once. In DNA form, the CDR3 reads TGTGCCAGCAGCTTAGTAATGGCGGGACAGGGTTCCTACGAGCAGTACTTC. This encodes CASSLVMAGQGSYEQYF. The gene calls are TRBV11-2 and TRBJ2-7; 9 bases map to TRBD1. Germline V lookup: CDR1 SGHAT, CDR2 FQNNGV. With V trimmed by 1 base and J by 1 base, 8 bases remained unmatched. The CDR3 extends over 17 amino acids. The whole variable domain, filled in from reference TRBV11-2 and TRBJ2-7, reads EAGVAQSPRYKIIEKRQSVAFWCNPISGHATLYWYQQILGQGPKLLIQFQNNGVVDDSQLPKDRFSAERLKGVDSTLKIQPAKLEDSAVYLCASSLVMAGQGSYEQYFGPGTRLTVT.

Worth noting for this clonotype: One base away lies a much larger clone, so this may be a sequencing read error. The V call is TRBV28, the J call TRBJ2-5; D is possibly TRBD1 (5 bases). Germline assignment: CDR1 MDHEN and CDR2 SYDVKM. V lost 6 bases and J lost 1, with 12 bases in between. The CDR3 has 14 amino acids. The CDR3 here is CASSPPTAQETQYF. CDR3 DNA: TGTGCCAGCAGCCCCCCGACAGCCCAAGAGACCCAGTACTTC.

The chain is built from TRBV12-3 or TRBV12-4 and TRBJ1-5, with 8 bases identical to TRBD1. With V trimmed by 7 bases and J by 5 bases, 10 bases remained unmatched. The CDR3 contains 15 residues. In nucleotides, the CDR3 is TGTGCCAGCACCAACAGGGGGAGGTCCGATCAGCCCCAGCATTTT. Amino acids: CASTNRGRSDQPQHF.

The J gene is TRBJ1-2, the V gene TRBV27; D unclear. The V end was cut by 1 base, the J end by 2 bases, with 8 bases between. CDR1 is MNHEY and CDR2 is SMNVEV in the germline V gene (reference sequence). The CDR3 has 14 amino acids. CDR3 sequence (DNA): TGTGCCAGCAGTTTATGGGGAAAGAACTATGGCTACACCTTC. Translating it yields CASSLWGKNYGYTF.

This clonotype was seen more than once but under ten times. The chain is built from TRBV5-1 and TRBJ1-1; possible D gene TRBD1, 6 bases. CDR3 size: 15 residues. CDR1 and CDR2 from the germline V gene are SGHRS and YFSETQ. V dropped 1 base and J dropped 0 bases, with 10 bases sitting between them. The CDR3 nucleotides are TGCGCCAGCAGCTTGAGGAGGGACATGAACACTGAAGCTTTCTTT. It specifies CASSLRRDMNTEAFF.

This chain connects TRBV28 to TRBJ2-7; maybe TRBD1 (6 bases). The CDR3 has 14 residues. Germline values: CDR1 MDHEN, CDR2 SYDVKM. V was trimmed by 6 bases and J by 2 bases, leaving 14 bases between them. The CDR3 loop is CASRHGQNAYEQYF. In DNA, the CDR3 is TGTGCCAGCAGACATGGACAGAATGCCTACGAGCAGTACTTC.

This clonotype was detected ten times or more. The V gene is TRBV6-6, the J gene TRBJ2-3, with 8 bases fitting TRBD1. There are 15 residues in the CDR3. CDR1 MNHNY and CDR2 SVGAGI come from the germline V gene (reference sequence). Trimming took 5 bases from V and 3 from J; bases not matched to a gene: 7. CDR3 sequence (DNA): TGTGCCAGCAGTCTACGGACAGGGTTGACAGATACGCAGTATTTT. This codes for CASSLRTGLTDTQYF.

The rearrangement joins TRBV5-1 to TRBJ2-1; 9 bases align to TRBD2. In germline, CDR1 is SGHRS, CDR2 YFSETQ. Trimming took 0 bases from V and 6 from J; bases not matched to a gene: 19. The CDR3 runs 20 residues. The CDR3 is CASSLVGLAGVGSVRNEQFF. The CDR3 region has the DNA TGCGCCAGCAGCTTGGTCGGATTAGCGGGGGTAGGGTCGGTTCGCAATGAGCAGTTCTTC.

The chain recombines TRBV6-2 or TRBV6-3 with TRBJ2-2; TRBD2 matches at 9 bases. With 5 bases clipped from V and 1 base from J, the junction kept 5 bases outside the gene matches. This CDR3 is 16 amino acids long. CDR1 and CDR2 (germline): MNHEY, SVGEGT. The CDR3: CASSLAGGKNTGELFF. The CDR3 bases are TGTGCCAGCAGTCTTGCGGGGGGGAAGAACACCGGGGAGCTGTTTTTT.